One and the same sample provided the 11 T cell receptor beta chains below, sequenced in a study of human T cells and chemical hapten exposure. TCRdb ran MiXCR on the RACE reads and lists one entry per CDR3 protein. The repertoire holds some 71,000 distinct CDR3 sequences, with 10% as singletons. Time point denoted: patch test 2, 6 weeks after DPC sensitization. Treatment defined: therapeutic diphenylcyclopropenone sensitization with weekly scalp DPC. The sequencing here drew on whole blood, taken in connection with sensitization to the hapten diphenylcyclopropenone (DPC). The receptors here all came from a woman between 50 and 59 years old with alopecia areata. Some clones in this sample may be carry-over from other donors' samples.

The chain uses TRBV20-1 and TRBJ2-3; 9 nucleotides align to TRBD2. J was trimmed by 7 bases and V by 1 base; bases with no gene match: 9. This CDR3 has 15 amino acids. Germline V CDR1 and CDR2: DFQATT, SNEGSKA (reference sequence). CDR3 DNA: TGCAGTGCTAGAGTTCGGGCGGGAGGGCCAAATACGCAGTATTTT. It translates to CSARVRAGGPNTQYF.

The CDR3 coding sequence is TGTGCCAGCAGCTATTCAACAGCGTATGGCTACACCTTC. It specifies CASSYSTAYGYTF. This chain uses TRBV3-1 with TRBJ1-2; D gene unclear. The ends were cut back, 5 bases at V and 5 bases at J, with 12 bases in the middle. The CDR3 is 13 amino acids. Germline V gene sequence: CDR1 LGHDT, CDR2 YNNKEL (reference sequence).

This clonotype was recorded many times. The J gene is TRBJ2-2, the V gene TRBV19; 14 bases map to TRBD2. The CDR3 runs 17 residues. After removal of 7 bases from V and 6 bases from J, the junction contained 10 bases not matched to a gene. Germline V gene lookup returns CDR1 LNHDA and CDR2 SQIVND (reference sequence). For the CDR3, the DNA is TGTGCCAGTACTCCGGGACTAGCGGGAGTCGGGGCCGGGGAGCTGTTTTTT. The encoded protein is CASTPGLAGVGAGELFF.

This clonotype was detected many times. V usage is TRBV20-1 and J usage is TRBJ1-2; the D is unclear. The V gene's germline CDR1 is DFQATT and CDR2 SNEGSKA (reference sequence). This CDR3 is built from 13 residues. The CDR3 DNA follows: TGCAGGCCGGACGGCCGTCTAAGCTATGGCTACACCTTC. Translated: CRPDGRLSYGYTF.

Only a few counts were recorded for this clonotype. Here the CDR3 DNA reads TGTGCCAGCAGCTTTTTGAGCAGGCCCAACACTGAAGCTTTCTTT. It codes for CASSFLSRPNTEAFF. The gene calls are TRBV5-6 and TRBJ1-1, with D hard to call. This CDR3 is built from 15 residues. The germline V and J ends were trimmed by 2 bases and 2 bases, with 13 bases remaining between them. Germline V CDR1 and CDR2: SGHDT, YYEEEE.

This clonotype was recorded at least ten times. The chain couples TRBV4-2 to TRBJ1-1; weak D call: TRBD1 (5 bases). The germline V and J ends were trimmed by 0 bases and 5 bases, with 7 bases remaining between them. CDR1 and CDR2 (germline): LGHNA, YNFKEQ. The CDR3 covers 13 residues. CDR3 in DNA: TGTGCCAGCAGCCAAGACAAGGGGACTGAAGCTTTCTTT. Translating gives CASSQDKGTEAFF.

The chain carries TRBV10-2 and TRBJ1-3; no clear D. This CDR3 comprises 13 residues. Germline V gene sequence: CDR1 WSHSY, CDR2 SAAADI. V was pared by 3 bases and J by 1 base, with 4 bases between. In nucleotides, the CDR3 is TGCGCCAGCAGTGAAAGATCTGGAAACACCATATATTTT. Translating gives CASSERSGNTIYF.

The rearrangement links TRBV29-1 to TRBJ2-7; 11 bases are a match to TRBD1. V was pared by 7 bases and J by 1 base, with 3 bases of the junction left unmatched. CDR1 SQVTM and CDR2 ANQGSEA come from the germline V gene. The CDR3 sequence is 13 residues long. The chain's CDR3 is CSAGDRGSYEQYF. CDR3 coding DNA: TGCAGCGCCGGGGACAGGGGGTCCTACGAGCAGTACTTC.

This chain connects TRBV20-1 to TRBJ2-3; 7 bases align to TRBD2. The CDR3 is 17 residues long. The germline CDR1 and CDR2 sequences are DFQATT and SNEGSKA (reference sequence). With V trimmed by 0 bases and J by 1 base, 10 bases remained unmatched. The CDR3 spells CSAREIWGGSRTDTQYF. CDR3 in DNA: TGCAGTGCTAGAGAGATTTGGGGGGGATCCCGCACAGATACGCAGTATTTT.

This clonotype was seen repeatedly, ten times or more. This chain links TRBV10-3 with TRBJ1-1; 9 positions agree with TRBD1. With V trimmed by 5 bases and J by 7 bases, 8 bases remained unmatched. The germline gives CDR1 ENHRY, CDR2 SYGVKD. The CDR3 runs 14 residues. In DNA form, the CDR3 reads TGTGCCATCAGTAGGACAGGGGAGAATAGTGAAGCTTTCTTT. It yields the protein CAISRTGENSEAFF.

This clonotype was detected many times. V and J are TRBV5-1 and TRBJ2-7; D ambiguous. V was shortened by 4 bases and J by 0 bases, with 11 bases between the two germline ends. The CDR3 loop spans 14 amino acids. From germline, CDR1 is SGHRS and CDR2 YFSETQ. The CDR3 DNA sequence: TGCGCCAGCAGCCTGCTACTCGGCTCCTACGAGCAGTACTTC. This sequence encodes CASSLLLGSYEQYF.